The clone carrying this TCR beta chain was seen a single time. The data belong to a study of blood T cell repertoires in COVID-19. This CDR3 is 15 amino acids long. Per germline, CDR1 SGHRS and CDR2 YFSETQ. Trimming took 0 bases from V and 2 from J, leaving 10 bases between them. Generated by immunoSEQ multiplex PCR, the TCRdb table keeps only in-frame clones and is missing some. The data contain 180,000 or so clones, 65% to 90% of them singletons. The sample taken for sequencing was peripheral blood. The V gene is TRBV5-1, the J gene TRBJ2-3, with a tentative D call TRBD2 (5 bases). The source is a man aged 55 to 70 with acute or convalescent COVID-19. CDR3 coding DNA: TGCGCCAGCAGCTTGGGAGGGTACACCACAGATACGCAGTATTTT. Its protein is CASSLGGYTTDTQYF.